This T cell receptor beta chain was sequenced during a study of Ad26.COV2.S vaccination and SARS-CoV-2 variants. Assay: immunoSEQ multiplex PCR; the TCRdb copy retains only in-frame clones and omits some. Among fewer than 800,000 clones listed, around 92% were seen once. Treatment denoted: some 20 received Ad26.COV2.S at low or high dose, single or two shots; 5 received placebo; per-sample allocation not given. Day 63 after the first injection of vaccine or placebo was the sampling time. The germline V gene has CDR1 MNHEY and CDR2 SMNVEV (reference sequence). The CDR3 totals 20 residues. Trimming at V came to 5 bases and at J to 4 bases, leaving 19 bases not matched to a gene. A single count supports this clone.

The clonotype comes from a person aged 18-65 years who received the Ad26.COV2.S COVID-19 vaccine or a placebo. The V gene is TRBV27, the J gene TRBJ2-6; 8 bases fit TRBD2. The source was peripheral blood, collected in a trial of Ad26.COV2.S vaccine versus placebo. DNA for the CDR3: TGTGCCAGCAGTCCCGTCCCGGGGGGGACTAGGGGCCCCGGGGCCAACGTCCTGACTTTC. The encoded protein is CASSPVPGGTRGPGANVLTF.